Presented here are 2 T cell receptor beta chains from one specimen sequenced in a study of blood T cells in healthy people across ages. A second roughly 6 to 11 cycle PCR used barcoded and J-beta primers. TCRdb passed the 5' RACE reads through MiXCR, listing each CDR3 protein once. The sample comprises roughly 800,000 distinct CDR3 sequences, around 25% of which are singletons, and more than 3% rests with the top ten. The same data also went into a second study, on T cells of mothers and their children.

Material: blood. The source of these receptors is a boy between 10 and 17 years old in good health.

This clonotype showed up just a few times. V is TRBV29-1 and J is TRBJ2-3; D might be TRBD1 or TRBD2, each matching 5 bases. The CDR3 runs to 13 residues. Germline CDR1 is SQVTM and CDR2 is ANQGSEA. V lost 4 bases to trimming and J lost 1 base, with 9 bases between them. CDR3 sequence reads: CSVGDGRTDTQYF. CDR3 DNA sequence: TGCAGCGTTGGGGACGGGCGCACAGATACGCAGTATTTT.

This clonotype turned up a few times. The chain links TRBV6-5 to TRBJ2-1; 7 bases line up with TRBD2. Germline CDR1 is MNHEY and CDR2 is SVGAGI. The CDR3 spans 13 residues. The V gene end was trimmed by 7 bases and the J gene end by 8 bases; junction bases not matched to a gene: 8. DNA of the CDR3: TGTGCCAGCACAAAAACGGGGGGACATGAGCAGTTCTTC. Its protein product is CASTKTGGHEQFF.